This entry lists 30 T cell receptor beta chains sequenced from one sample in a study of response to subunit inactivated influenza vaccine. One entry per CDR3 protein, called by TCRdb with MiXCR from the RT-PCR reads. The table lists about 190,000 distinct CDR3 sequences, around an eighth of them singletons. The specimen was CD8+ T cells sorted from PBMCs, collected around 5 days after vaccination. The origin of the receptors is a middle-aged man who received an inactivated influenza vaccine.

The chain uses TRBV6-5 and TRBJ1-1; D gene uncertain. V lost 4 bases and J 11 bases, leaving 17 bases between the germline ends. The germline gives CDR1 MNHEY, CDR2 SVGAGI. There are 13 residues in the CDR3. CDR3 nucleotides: TGTGCCAGCAGTTTCCACTTAAATATGGAGGCTTTCTTT. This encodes CASSFHLNMEAFF.

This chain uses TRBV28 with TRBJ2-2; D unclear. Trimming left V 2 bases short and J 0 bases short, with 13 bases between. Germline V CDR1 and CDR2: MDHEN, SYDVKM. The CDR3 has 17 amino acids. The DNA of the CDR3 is TGTGCCAGCAGTTTACCCTCAGTACAGCCGAACACCGGGGAGCTGTTTTTT. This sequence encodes CASSLPSVQPNTGELFF.

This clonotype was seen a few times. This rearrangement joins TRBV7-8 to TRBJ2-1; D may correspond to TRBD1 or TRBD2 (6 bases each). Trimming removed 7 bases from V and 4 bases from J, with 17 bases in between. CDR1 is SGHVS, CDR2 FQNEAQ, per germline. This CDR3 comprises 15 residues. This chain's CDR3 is CASNERGPLYNEQFF. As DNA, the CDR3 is TGTGCCAGCAACGAACGGGGGCCACTATACAATGAGCAGTTCTTC.

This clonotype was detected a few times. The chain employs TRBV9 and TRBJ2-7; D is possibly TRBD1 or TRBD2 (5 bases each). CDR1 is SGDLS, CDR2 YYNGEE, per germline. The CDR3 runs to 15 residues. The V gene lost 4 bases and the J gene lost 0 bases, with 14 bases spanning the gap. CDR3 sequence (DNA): TGTGCCAGCAGCCCCTCAGGGAGCGGCTCCTACGAGCAGTACTTC. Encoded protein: CASSPSGSGSYEQYF.

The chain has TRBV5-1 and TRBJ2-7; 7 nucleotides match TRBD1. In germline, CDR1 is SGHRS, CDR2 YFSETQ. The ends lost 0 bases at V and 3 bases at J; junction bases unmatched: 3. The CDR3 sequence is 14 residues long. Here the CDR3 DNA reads TGCGCCAGCAGCTTGGGGGACAGCCGCTACGAGCAGTACTTC. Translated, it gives CASSLGDSRYEQYF. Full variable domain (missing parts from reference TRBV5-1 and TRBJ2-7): KAGVTQTPRYLIKTRGQQVTLSCSPISGHRSVSWYQQTPGQGLQFLFEYFSETQRNKGNFPGRFSGRQFSNSRSEMNVSTLELGDSALYLCASSLGDSRYEQYFGPGTRLTVT.

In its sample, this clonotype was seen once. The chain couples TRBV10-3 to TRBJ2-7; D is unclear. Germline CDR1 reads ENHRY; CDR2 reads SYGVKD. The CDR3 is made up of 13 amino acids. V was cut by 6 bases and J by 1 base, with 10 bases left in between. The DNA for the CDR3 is TGTGCCATCAGGCCCGGGCCGTCCTACGAGCAGTACTTC. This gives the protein CAIRPGPSYEQYF.

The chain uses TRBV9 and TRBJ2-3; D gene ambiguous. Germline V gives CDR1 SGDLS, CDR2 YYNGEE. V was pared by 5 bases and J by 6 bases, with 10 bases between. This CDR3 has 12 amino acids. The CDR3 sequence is CASRNTDDTQYF. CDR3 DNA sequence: TGTGCCAGCAGAAACACCGACGATACGCAGTATTTT.

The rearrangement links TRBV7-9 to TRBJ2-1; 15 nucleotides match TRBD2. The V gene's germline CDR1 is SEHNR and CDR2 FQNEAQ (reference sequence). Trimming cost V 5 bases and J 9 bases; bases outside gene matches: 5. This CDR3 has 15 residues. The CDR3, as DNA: TGTGCCAGCAGCGGACTAGCGGGAGGGCTCGGTGAGCAGTTCTTC. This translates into CASSGLAGGLGEQFF.

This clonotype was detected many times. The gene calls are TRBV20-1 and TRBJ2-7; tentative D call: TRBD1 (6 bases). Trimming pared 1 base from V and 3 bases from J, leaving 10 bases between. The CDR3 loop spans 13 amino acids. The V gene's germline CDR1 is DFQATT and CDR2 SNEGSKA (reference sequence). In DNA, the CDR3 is TGCAGTGCTAGAGGGACAGACAGCTACGAGCAGTACTTC. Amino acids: CSARGTDSYEQYF.

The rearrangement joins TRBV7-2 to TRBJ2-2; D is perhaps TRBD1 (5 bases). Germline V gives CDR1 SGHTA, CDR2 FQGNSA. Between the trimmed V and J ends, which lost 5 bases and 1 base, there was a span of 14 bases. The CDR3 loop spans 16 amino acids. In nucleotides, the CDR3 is TGTGCCAGCAGCCAACAGGTCGGGTTGAACACCGGGGAGCTGTTTTTT. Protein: CASSQQVGLNTGELFF.

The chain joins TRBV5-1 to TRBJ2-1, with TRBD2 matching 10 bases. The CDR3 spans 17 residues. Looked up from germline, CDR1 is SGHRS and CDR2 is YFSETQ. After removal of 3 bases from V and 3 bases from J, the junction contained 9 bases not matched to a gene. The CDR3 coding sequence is TGCGCCAGCAGCTCCGCAGAACTAGCGGGATTCTACAATGAGCAGTTCTTC. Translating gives CASSSAELAGFYNEQFF.

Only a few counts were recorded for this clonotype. CDR3 in DNA: TGTGCCAGCAGTTTTATCCGTGGAGAGCAGTACTTC. Protein sequence: CASSFIRGEQYF. The V call is TRBV27, the J call TRBJ2-7; D gene ambiguous. The CDR3 contains 12 residues. CDR1 MNHEY and CDR2 SMNVEV come from the germline V gene (reference sequence). The V end lost 3 bases, the J end lost 7 bases, and 10 bases lay between the germline ends.

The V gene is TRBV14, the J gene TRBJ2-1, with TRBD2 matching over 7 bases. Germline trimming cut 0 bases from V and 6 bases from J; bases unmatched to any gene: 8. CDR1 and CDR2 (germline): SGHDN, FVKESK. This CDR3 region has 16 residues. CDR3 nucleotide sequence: TGTGCCAGCAGCCAAGAACTGCGGGGGACGTCCAATGAGCAGTTCTTC. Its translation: CASSQELRGTSNEQFF.

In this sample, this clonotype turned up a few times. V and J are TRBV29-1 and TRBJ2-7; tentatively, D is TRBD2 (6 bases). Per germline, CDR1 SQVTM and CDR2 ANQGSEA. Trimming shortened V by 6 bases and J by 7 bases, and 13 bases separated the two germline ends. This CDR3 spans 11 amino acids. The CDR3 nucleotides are TGCAGCGTCTTAAGGGCGGGGGAGCAGTACTTC. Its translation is CSVLRAGEQYF.

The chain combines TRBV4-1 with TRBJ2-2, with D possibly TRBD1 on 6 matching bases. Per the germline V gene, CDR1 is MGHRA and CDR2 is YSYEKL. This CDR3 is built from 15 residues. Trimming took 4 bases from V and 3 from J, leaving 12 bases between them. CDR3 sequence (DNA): TGCGCCAGCAGCCTGGCAGGGGTGGACACCGGGGAGCTGTTTTTT. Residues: CASSLAGVDTGELFF.

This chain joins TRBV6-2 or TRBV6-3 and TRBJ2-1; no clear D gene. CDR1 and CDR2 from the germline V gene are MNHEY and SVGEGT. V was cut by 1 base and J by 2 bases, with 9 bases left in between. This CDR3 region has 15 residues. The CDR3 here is CASSYFGPPYNEQFF. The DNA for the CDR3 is TGTGCCAGCAGTTACTTCGGGCCCCCCTACAATGAGCAGTTCTTC.

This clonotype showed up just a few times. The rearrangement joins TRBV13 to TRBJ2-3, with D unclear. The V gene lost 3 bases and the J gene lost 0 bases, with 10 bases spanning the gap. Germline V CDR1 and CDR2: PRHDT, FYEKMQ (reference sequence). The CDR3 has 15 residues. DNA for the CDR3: TGTGCCAGCAGCTTCCAGCGTCCTAGCACAGATACGCAGTATTTT. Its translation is CASSFQRPSTDTQYF.

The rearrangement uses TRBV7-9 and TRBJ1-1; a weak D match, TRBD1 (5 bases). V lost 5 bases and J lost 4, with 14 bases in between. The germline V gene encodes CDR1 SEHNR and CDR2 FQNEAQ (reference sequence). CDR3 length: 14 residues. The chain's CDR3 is CASSPPRGGTEAFF. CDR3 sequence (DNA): TGTGCCAGCAGCCCCCCCCGGGGGGGCACTGAAGCTTTCTTT.

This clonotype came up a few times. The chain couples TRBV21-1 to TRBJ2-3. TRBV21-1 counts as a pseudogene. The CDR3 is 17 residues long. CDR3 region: CASSKATGLAGTDTQYF. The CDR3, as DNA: TGTGCCAGCAGCAAAGCTACAGGGCTAGCGGGCACAGATACGCAGTATTTT.

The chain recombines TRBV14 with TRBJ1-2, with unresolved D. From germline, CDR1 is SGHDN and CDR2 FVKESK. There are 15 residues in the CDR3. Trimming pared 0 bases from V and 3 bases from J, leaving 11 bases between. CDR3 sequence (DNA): TGTGCCAGCAGCCAAGATCGGGGAAGCTACTATGGCTACACCTTC. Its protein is CASSQDRGSYYGYTF.

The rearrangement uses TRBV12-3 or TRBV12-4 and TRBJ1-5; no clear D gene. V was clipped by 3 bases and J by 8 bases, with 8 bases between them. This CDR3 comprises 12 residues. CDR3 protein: CASSFSREPQHF. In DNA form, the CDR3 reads TGTGCCAGCAGTTTCTCGAGAGAGCCCCAGCATTTT.

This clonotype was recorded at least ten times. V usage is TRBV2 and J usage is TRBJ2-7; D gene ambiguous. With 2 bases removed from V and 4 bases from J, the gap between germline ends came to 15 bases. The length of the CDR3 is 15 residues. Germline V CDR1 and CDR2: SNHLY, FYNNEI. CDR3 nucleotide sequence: TGTGCCAGCAGTGAATCAACTCCCCTTTTGTACGAGCAGTACTTC. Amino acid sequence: CASSESTPLLYEQYF.

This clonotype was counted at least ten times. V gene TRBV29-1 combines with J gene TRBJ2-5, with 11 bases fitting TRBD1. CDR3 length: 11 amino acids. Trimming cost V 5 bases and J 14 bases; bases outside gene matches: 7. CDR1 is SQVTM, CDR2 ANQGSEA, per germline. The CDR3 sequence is CSVRGQGAIYF. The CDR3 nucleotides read TGCAGCGTTAGAGGACAGGGGGCAATATACTTC.

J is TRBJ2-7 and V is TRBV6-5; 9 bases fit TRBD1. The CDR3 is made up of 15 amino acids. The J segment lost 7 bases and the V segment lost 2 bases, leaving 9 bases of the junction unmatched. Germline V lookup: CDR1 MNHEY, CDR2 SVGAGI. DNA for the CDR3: TGTGCCAGCAGTTACGCACCGGGACAGGGAGGTGAGCAGTACTTC. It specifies CASSYAPGQGGEQYF.

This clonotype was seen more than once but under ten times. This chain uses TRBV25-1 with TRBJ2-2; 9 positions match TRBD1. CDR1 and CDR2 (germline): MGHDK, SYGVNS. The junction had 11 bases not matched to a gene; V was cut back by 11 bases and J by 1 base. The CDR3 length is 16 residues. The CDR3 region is CAGRDRESLNTGELFF. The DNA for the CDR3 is TGTGCCGGACGGGACAGGGAGTCTCTGAACACCGGGGAGCTGTTTTTT.

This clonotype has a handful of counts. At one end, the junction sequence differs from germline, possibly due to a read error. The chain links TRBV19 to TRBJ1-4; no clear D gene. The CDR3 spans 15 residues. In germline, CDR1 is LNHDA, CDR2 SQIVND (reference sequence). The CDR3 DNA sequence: TGCGCCAGTAGTATAGAGGGCAGATCCACGGAAAAACTGTTTTTT. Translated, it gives CASSIEGRSTEKLFF.

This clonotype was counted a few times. In nucleotides, the CDR3 is TGTGCCAGCAGCCGGGAGCATTGGGAGGTTGAGCAGTTCTTC. This codes for CASSREHWEVEQFF. The chain is built from TRBV14 and TRBJ2-1, with D perhaps matching TRBD2 (6 bases). Germline CDR1 and CDR2: SGHDN and FVKESK. CDR3 length: 14 amino acids. V lost 4 bases, J lost 9 bases, and 16 bases lay in between. Complete variable domain (other parts from reference TRBV14 and TRBJ2-1): EAGVTQFPSHSVIEKGQTVTLRCDPISGHDNLYWYRRVMGKEIKFLLHFVKESKQDESGMPNNRFLAERTGGTYSTLKVQPAELEDSGVYFCASSREHWEVEQFFGPGTRLTVL.

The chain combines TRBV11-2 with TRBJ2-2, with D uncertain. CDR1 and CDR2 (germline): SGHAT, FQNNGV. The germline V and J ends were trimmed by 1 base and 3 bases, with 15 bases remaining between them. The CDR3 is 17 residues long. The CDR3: CASSLVANTRYTGELFF. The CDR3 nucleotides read TGTGCCAGCAGCTTAGTGGCGAACACTCGGTACACCGGGGAGCTGTTTTTT.

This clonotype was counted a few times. The CDR3 loop is CSATGLAGVPYEQYF. The CDR3 nucleotides read TGCAGTGCTACTGGACTAGCGGGGGTCCCTTACGAGCAGTACTTC. V usage is TRBV20-1 and J usage is TRBJ2-7; the match to TRBD2 covers 13 bases. The V segment lost 4 bases and the J segment 4 bases; nucleotides outside the gene matches: 7. CDR1 is DFQATT and CDR2 is SNEGSKA in the germline V gene (reference sequence). The CDR3 consists of 15 residues.

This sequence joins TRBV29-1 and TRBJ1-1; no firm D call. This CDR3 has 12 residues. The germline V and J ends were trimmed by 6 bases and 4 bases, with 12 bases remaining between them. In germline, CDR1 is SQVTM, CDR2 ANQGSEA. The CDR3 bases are TGCAGCGTAGAGAGTTTAGGCACTGAAGCTTTCTTT. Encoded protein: CSVESLGTEAFF.